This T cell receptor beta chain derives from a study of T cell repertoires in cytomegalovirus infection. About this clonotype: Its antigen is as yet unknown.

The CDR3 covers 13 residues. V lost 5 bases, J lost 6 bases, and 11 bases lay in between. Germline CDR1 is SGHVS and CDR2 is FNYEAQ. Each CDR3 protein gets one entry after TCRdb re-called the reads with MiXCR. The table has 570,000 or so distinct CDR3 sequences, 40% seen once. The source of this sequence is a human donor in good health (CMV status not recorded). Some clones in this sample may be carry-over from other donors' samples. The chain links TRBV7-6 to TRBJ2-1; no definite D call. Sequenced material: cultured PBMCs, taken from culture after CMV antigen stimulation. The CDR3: CASSPRRFNEQFF. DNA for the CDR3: TGTGCCAGCAGCCCCAGGCGGTTCAATGAGCAGTTCTTC.